This T cell receptor (beta chain) was obtained from a study of CD8+CD57+ T cells in acquired aplastic anemia. Study-level background: On average, sorted CD4+ and CD8+ cells gave 3.2 ug of DNA. Healthy donors gave about 10.8 million reads on average for CD4+ cells.

The CDR3 is 17 amino acids. The J segment lost 2 bases and the V segment lost 1 base, leaving 7 bases of the junction unmatched. Germline CDR1 is SGHVS and CDR2 is FQNEAQ. This clonotype showed up many times. For CDR3 and TCR beta VDJ profiling, genomic DNA was the template used. MiXCR, applied by TCRdb to the reads, yields one record per CDR3 protein. The sample records about 190,000 distinct CDR3 sequences, around half being singletons. Sequenced material: sorted CD4+, CD8+, or CD8+CD57+ T cells (not recorded which) from PBMCs. The rearrangement uses TRBV7-8 and TRBJ1-5, with 8 bases fitting TRBD1. The sequence was obtained from a human donor in good health, serving as a control. CDR3 amino acids: CASSLDTGGSRNQPQHF. The CDR3 DNA sequence: TGTGCCAGCAGCTTAGATACAGGGGGAAGTCGCAATCAGCCCCAGCATTTT.